This TCR beta chain was observed in a study of blood T cell repertoires in COVID-19 (dated by TCRdb to 2019 to 2021). About the investigation overall: Samples from collaborators originated in the United States, Italy and Spain and spanned both the acute and convalescent phases of COVID-19. The prospective study material was composed of cDNA or gDNA derived from T cells, B-cell-depleted T cells, or PBMCs. The dataset comprised deeply sampled blood TCRbeta repertoires from subjects exposed to, actively infected with, or recovered from COVID-19. The repertoires were released in a freely available public database intended as a resource for research on the immune response to SARS-CoV-2. Samples were obtained from the ongoing ImmuneRACE study (first 160 participants) and from some 1,200 subjects provided by 6 global collaborators. Sample metadata almost always included a de-identified subject ID, COVID-19 status, age in years and sex. Where HLA class I and class II types were available, the types were taken from metadata supplied by the sample provider, not from assay-based typing.

Taken from the germline V gene (reference sequence), the CDR1 and CDR2 loops are MNHEY and SMNVEV. The V end loses 6 bases and the J end loses 5 bases, and a stretch of 20 bases separates them. The CDR3 sequence holds 15 residues, the cysteine and phenylalanine included. Only CDR3 DNA remains: 45 bases, in frame from the first base. TCRbeta CDR3 regions were amplified from genomic DNA by means of the immunoSEQ Assay, a bias-controlled multiplex PCR. Processing in the source paper ran as follows. The number of nucleated cells in each sample was estimated from the amplification of reference gene primers within the assay. Sequence reads were collapsed and filtered to measure the absolute abundance of every unique TCRbeta CDR3 rearrangement. For each sample, productive Simpson clonality was calculated by taking the square root of Simpson's diversity index across productive rearrangements. This immuneACCESS table, as held by TCRdb, lists in-frame sequences with V and J called but not all clones. Of the missing ones, under half trace to an unresolved V gene in checked studies; the others have no known cause. V, J and clone size are taken as reported in that table, and D and trimming were inferred from the DNA itself. In all, the sample holds 140,000 to 150,000 clones, and over 75% of those were seen once. The ten biggest clones cover roughly 13% of the sample.

Points on this clone: This clone's antigen is unknown. No much larger clone is present one base from it, and per-base qualities are unavailable.

What the work shows at the level of the full study, not this receptor alone: The amount of clinical and demographic metadata varied by source and participant and was provided uncurated.

Each collaborating institution followed its own protocols to collect whole blood in K2EDTA tubes. For TCRbeta analysis, collaborators shipped samples in one of three forms: frozen whole blood, isolated PBMCs, or DNA extracted from either of those sample types. The sample comprised peripheral blood. The rearrangement combines TRBV27 with TRBJ2-7, and perhaps TRBD1 as D gene, on 5 matching bases. The TCR comes from a man between 60 and 75 years old with active or convalescent COVID-19. The CDR3 in this case is CASRLLGPGRNEQYF. The DNA sequence is given as TGTGCCAGCAGGTTACTCGGGCCAGGGCGAAACGAGCAGTACTTC.